This T cell receptor (beta chain) is from a study of blood T cell repertoires in COVID-19. Background on the study: Acute and convalescent COVID-19 specimens originated in the United States, Italy and Spain.

The CDR3 totals 14 residues. Germline CDR1 SNHLY, CDR2 FYNNEI. The V and J ends lost 3 bases and 7 bases respectively, with 12 bases between them. Enrollees, about 18 to 95 years old, lived in 24 US areas. Recovered status in Cohort 3 required two negative PCRs, clearance, or symptom resolution. Source study methods: The assay estimated nucleated cells by amplifying reference gene primers. Libraries were prepared by immunoSEQ multiplex PCR; TCRdb keeps only in-frame clonotypes and omits some of them. The V and J calls and clone size are taken from that table; D and trimming were inferred from the DNA. The table has about 250,000 clones, around 87% seen once; the top ten hold about 2.2%.

The specimen sequenced was PBMCs or T cells enriched from blood (not recorded which). The rearrangement links TRBV2 to TRBJ1-4; D uncertain. The clonotype was recovered from a woman aged 18-29 years who had recovered from COVID-19. The CDR3 DNA follows: TGTGCCAGCAGTGATTCCCTGCTAGGTGAAAAACTGTTTTTT. It is translated as CASSDSLLGEKLFF.